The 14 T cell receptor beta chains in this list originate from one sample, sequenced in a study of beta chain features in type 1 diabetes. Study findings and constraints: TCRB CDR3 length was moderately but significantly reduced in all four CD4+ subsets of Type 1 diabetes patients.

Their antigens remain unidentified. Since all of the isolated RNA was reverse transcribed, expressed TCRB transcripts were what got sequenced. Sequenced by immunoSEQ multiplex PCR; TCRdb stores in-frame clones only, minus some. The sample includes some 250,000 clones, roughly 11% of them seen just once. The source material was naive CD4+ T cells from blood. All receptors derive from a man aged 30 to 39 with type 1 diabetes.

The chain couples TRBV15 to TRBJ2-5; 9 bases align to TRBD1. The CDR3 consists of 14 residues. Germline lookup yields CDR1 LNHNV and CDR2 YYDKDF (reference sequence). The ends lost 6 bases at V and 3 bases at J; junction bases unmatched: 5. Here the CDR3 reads CATRPGQGKETQYF. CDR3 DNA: TGTGCCACCAGACCGGGACAGGGTAAAGAGACCCAGTACTTC. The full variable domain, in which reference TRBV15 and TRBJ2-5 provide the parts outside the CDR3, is DAMVIQNPRYQVTQFGKPVTLSCSQTLNHNVMYWYQQKSSQAPKLLFHYYDKDFNNEADTPDNFQSRRPNTSFCFLDIRSPGLGDTAMYLCATRPGQGKETQYFGPGTRLLVL.

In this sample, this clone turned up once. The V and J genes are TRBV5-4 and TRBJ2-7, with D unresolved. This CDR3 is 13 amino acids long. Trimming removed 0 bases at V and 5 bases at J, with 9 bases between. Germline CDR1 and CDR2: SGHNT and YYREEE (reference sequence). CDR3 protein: CASSLVSVDEQYF. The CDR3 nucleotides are TGTGCCAGCAGCTTGGTGAGCGTCGACGAGCAGTACTTC. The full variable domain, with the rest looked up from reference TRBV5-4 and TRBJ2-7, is ETGVTQSPTHLIKTRGQQVTLRCSSQSGHNTVSWYQQALGQGPQFIFQYYREEENGRGNFPPRFSGLQFPNYSSELNVNALELDDSALYLCASSLVSVDEQYFGPGTRLTVT.

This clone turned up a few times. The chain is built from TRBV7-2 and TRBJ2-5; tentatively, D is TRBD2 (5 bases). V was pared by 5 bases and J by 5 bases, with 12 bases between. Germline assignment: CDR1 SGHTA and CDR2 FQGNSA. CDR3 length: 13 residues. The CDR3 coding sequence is TGTGCCAGCAGCGGGAGTGGGCGGGAGACCCAGTACTTC. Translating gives CASSGSGRETQYF.

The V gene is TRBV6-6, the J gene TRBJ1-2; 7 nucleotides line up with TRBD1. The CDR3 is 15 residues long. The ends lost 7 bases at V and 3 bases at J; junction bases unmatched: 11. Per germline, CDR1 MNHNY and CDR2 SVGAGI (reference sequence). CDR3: CASTPGGHNYYGYTF. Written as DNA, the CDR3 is TGTGCCAGCACCCCAGGGGGGCACAATTACTATGGCTACACCTTC.

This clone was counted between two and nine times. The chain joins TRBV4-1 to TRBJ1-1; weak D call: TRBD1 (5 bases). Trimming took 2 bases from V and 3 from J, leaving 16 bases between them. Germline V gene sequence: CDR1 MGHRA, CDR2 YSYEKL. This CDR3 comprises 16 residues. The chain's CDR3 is CASSQSPGWKDTEAFF. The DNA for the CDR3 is TGCGCCAGCAGCCAATCCCCAGGGTGGAAGGACACTGAAGCTTTCTTT.

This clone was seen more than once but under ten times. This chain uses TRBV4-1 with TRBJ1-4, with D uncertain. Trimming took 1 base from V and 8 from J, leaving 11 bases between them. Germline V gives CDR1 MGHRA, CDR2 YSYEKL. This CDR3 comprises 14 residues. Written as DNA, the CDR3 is TGCGCCAGCAGCCAAGTCGGTTGGAGGGAAAAACTGTTTTTT. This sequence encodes CASSQVGWREKLFF.

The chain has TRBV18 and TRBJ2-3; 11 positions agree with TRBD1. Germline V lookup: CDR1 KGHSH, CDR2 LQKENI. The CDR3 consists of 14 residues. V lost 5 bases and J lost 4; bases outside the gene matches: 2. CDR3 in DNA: TGTGCCAGCTCAACGGGACAGGGGGCAGATACGCAGTATTTT. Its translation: CASSTGQGADTQYF. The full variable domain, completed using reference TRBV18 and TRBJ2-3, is NAGVMQNPRHLVRRRGQEARLRCSPMKGHSHVYWYRQLPEEGLKFMVYLQKENIIDESGMPKERFSAEFPKEGPSILRIQQVVRGDSAAYFCASSTGQGADTQYFGPGTRLTVL.

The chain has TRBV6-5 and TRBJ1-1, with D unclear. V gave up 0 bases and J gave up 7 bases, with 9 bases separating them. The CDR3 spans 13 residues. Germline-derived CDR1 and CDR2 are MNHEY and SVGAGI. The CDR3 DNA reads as TGTGCCAGCAGTTACTCGAGAGGGATTGAAGCTTTCTTT. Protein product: CASSYSRGIEAFF.

The CDR3 loop reads CAWRRTDTQYF. The CDR3 DNA reads TGTGCCTGGAGGAGAACAGATACGCAGTATTTT. The rearrangement joins TRBV30 to TRBJ2-3; unclear D gene. The CDR3 sequence is 11 residues long. Per the germline V gene, CDR1 is GTSNPN and CDR2 is SVGIG (reference sequence). Deletions cut 3 bases from V and 3 bases from J, with 4 bases between.

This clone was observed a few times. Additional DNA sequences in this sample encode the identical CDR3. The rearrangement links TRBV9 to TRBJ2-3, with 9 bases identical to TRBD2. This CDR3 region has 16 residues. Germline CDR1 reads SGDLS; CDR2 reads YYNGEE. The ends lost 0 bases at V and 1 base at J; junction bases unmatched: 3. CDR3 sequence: CASSVGQRGGTDTQYF. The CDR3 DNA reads TGTGCCAGCAGCGTAGGCCAGCGGGGGGGCACAGATACGCAGTATTTT. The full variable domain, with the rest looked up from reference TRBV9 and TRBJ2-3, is DSGVTQTPKHLITATGQRVTLRCSPRSGDLSVYWYQQSLDQGLQFLIQYYNGEERAKGNILERFSAQQFPDLHSELNLSSLELGDSALYFCASSVGQRGGTDTQYFGPGTRLTVL.

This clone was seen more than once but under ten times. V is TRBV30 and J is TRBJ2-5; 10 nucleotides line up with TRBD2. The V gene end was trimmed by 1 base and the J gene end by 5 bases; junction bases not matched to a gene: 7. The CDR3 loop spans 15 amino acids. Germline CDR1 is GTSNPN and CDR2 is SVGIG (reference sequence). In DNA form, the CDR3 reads TGTGCCTGGAGTGGGCAGCGGGGGGGCCTTGAGACCCAGTACTTC. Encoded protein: CAWSGQRGGLETQYF.

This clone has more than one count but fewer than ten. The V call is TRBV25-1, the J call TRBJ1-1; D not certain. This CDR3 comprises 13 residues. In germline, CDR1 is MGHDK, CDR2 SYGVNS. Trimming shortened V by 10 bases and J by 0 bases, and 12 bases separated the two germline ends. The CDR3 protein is CATTLTVNTEAFF. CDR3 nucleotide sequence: TGTGCCACCACCCTAACTGTGAACACTGAAGCTTTCTTT.

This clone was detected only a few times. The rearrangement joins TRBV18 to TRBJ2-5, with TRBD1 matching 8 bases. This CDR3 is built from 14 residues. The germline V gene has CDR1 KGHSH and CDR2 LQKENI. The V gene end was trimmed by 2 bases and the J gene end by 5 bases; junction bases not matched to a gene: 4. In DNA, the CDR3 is TGTGCCAGCTCACCAACGGCAGGGGGCGAGACCCAGTACTTC. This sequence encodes CASSPTAGGETQYF.

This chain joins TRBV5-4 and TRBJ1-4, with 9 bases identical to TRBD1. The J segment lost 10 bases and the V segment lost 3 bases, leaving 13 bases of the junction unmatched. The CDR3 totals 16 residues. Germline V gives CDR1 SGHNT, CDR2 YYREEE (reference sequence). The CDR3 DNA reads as TGTGCCAGCAGCTCGGATCCCCCGGGACAGGGCGGAAAACTGTTTTTT. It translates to CASSSDPPGQGGKLFF. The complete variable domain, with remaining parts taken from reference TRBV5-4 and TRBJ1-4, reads ETGVTQSPTHLIKTRGQQVTLRCSSQSGHNTVSWYQQALGQGPQFIFQYYREEENGRGNFPPRFSGLQFPNYSSELNVNALELDDSALYLCASSSDPPGQGGKLFFGSGTQLSVL.